This T cell receptor (beta chain) was retrieved from a study of blood T cell repertoires in COVID-19. Study details: COVID-19 samples collected from the United States, Italy and Spain covered acute and convalescent phases. The cDNA or gDNA used as material had been derived from T cells, B-cell-depleted T cells, or PBMCs.

The germline gives CDR1 MDHEN, CDR2 SYDVKM. Trimming cost V 6 bases and J 5 bases; bases outside gene matches: 6. The CDR3 contains 13 residues. Original handling: Scientists estimated how many nucleated cells there were by amplifying reference gene primers. Repertoires were generated with immunoSEQ multiplex PCR, while TCRdb's copy carries only in-frame clones and drops some. V, J and clone size are those of that table, while D and trimming were read from the DNA. This repertoire shows roughly 160,000 clones, roughly 80% found once; its top ten account for under 13%. The chain carries TRBV28 and TRBJ2-7; 8 bases are shared with TRBD1. Sequencing input: peripheral blood. This clonotype was sampled from a man aged 70 or older with active or convalescent COVID-19. The CDR3 region is CASSWTGWDEQYF. In nucleotides, the CDR3 is TGTGCCAGCAGCTGGACAGGGTGGGACGAGCAGTACTTC.